This T cell receptor beta chain was captured in a study of blood T cells in healthy people across ages. Overall study context: Capture by template switching was about one barcoded beta molecule per two T cells. Whole-study findings and limits: TCR beta diversity per million T cells fell roughly linearly with age.

Turning to this clonotype: Its cognate antigen is unknown. Its ends do not fully match the called genes, so a read error is possible.

Next came a second PCR, run for roughly 6 to 11 cycles, which used a sample-barcoded 5' primer along with a J-beta primer mix. Using its own MiXCR run on the 5' RACE reads, TCRdb lists one record per CDR3 protein. The sample holds some 1.8 million distinct CDR3 sequences, more than 35% seen once. The CDR3 spans 14 residues. Sequencing was carried out using blood. The clonotype comes from a human donor in good health. The V call is TRBV12-3 or TRBV12-4, the J call TRBJ2-4, with D perhaps TRBD2 (6 bases). The assigned J gene may be wrong: the sequence end matches TRBJ2-7 better. CDR3 nucleotides: TGTGTCAGCAAGGATAGGCGGGGTCCCTACGAGCAGTACTTC. This codes for CVSKDRRGPYEQYF.